This paragraph reports one T cell receptor (beta chain). Its antigen is undetermined. Isolation recovered at least 6.5 million PBMCs from every sample. This specimen comes from a study of blood T cells in healthy people across ages. Per germline, CDR1 MNHNY and CDR2 SVGAGI (reference sequence). After removal of 5 bases from V and 3 bases from J, the junction contained 9 bases not matched to a gene. The CDR3 sequence is 16 residues long. A J-beta primer mix and a sample-barcoded 5' primer were used in a second PCR of about 7 to 12 cycles. Using its own MiXCR run on the 5' RACE reads, TCRdb lists one record per CDR3 protein. This sample has 1.4 million or so distinct CDR3 sequences, with about 42% found just once. Study results and caveats: Conclusively comparing naive with antigen-experienced cells was impossible with unsorted PBMCs. In long-lived donors, naive CD4+ cell counts and diversity exceeded those of aged donors. Measured against age, TCR beta diversity per million T cells decreased in a roughly linear manner.

J is TRBJ2-7 and V is TRBV6-6; 11 bases are shared with TRBD2. The sequencing sample was made of blood. The origin of this receptor is a woman in her late teens or twenties in good health. This CDR3 is CASSRNSGREVYEQYF. The DNA for the CDR3 is TGTGCCAGCAGTAGAAATAGCGGGAGGGAGGTCTACGAGCAGTACTTC.